The sequence of this T cell receptor beta chain was determined in a study of T-cell memory formation after mild COVID-19 (dated by TCRdb to about 2021). About the study as a whole: TCR sequence clusters from the two donors were largely donor specific. Longitudinal TCRalpha and TCRbeta repertoire sequencing tracked T-cell clones expanding and contracting after mild COVID-19 in two donors. The cohort was made up of two young adult volunteers, one female and one male, who were previously healthy.

Comment on this clonotype: The antigen this receptor binds is unknown. Per-base qualities were not stored, and no clone one base away is much larger.

What the study reported, not specific to this receptor: Only a couple of mild cases were covered by the study, and larger cohorts that include severe cases with pre-infection samples were considered necessary. Some responding clones were detected in pre-infection memory, which suggested that pre-existing cross-reactive memory T cells had joined the SARS-CoV-2 response. Whether the second-wave clones peaking on day 37 were SARS-CoV-2 specific was not confirmed. From day 15 to 85, contracting clones showed balanced CD4/CD8 phenotypes, whereas a second wave of clones that expanded from day 15 to 37 leaned towards CD4+. Contracting CD4+ clones were located mainly in the CM and EM memory subsets, whereas CD8+ clones were found to be enriched in EMRA.

Ficoll-Paque density gradient centrifugation was used to isolate PBMCs. Instrument on record: Illumina NovaSeq 6000. TCRalpha and TCRbeta cDNA libraries were built by 5'RACE with constant-segment primers, adding sample barcodes and unique molecular identifiers. RNA was extracted from every sample with Trizol reagent. Library amplification was performed in two PCR steps, and a second sample barcode and Illumina TruSeq adapters were introduced in the second step. The libraries were sequenced on an Illumina NovaSeq using 2 x 150 bp paired-end reads. On the study's bioinformatics: Demultiplexing of reads and collapsing into UMI-guided consensus sequences were performed with migec v1.2.7. Using mixcr v2.1.11, the UMI consensuses were aligned to TRA and TRB V and J templates and assembled into clonotypes. A clonotype was counted as expanded or contracted only when both edgeR and NoisET called the clonotype significant, with the noise models trained on biological replicates. For edgeR calls, the thresholds were a false discovery rate-adjusted p below 0.01 and a log2 fold-change of 1. As an exploratory analysis of dynamics, max-normalized trajectories of the 1000 most abundant clonotypes were examined by PCA with hierarchical clustering. Separately sequenced CD4+ and CD8+ repertoires were used to assign the CD4 or CD8 phenotype of responding clones. The raw public data were reprocessed by TCRdb itself: fastp quality trimming at Q25, MiXCR clonotype calling, in-frame beta chains only. Each record represents a unique CDR3 protein, reported with the most common genes and DNA among its rows. The V and J calls and clone size come from TCRdb's table, not from the authors' own analysis. The sample contains some 340,000 distinct CDR3 sequences, 10% to 15% of them found a single time. In total, the top ten clones hold 20% to 25% of the sample.

CDR1 is given as MNHNS and CDR2 as SASEGT, both from the germline V gene. Including cysteine and phenylalanine, the CDR3 has 12 amino acids. Solely the CDR3 DNA is kept, with 36 bases framed from the first base. V drops 5 bases and J drops 6 bases, leaving 10 bases in between. Sequencing used PBMCs or a T cell subset sorted from them (not recorded which). The TCR sequence derives from a man younger than 35 who had mild COVID-19 (a few samples of this study predate the infection). The sample titles of this study are shuffled in the database, so cell type and time point are left out; the donor was told from shared clones. The chain uses TRBV6-1 and TRBJ1-2, with no D gene named confidently. The CDR3 protein is CASSQPPHGYTF. In nucleotide form, the sequence is TGTGCCAGCAGTCAACCCCCGCATGGCTACACCTTC.